The clone carrying this TCR beta chain appeared a single time. What it binds is unknown. This entry belongs to a study of T cell responses to AZD1222 COVID-19 vaccine. Notes on the study in general: Unmutated variant regions are reportedly targeted by nearly half of spike-specific TCRs.

The protocol was immunoSEQ multiplex PCR, while the TCRdb copy is restricted to in-frame clones and leaves out a portion. The sample includes approximately 130,000 clones, 90% seen only once; the top ten take 3.5% to 4.5%. CDR3 length: 14 residues. The germline CDR1 and CDR2 sequences are SNHLY and FYNNEI. Trimming left V 4 bases short and J 4 bases short, with 8 bases between. This sequence originates from an adult who received the MenACWY meningococcal vaccine as a control. Sample: peripheral blood, taken 28 days after the second dose of the MenACWY control vaccine. The rearrangement uses TRBV2 and TRBJ2-6, with D perhaps TRBD1 or TRBD2 (5 bases each). CDR3 amino acids: CASSGGDGANVLTF. The DNA of the CDR3 is TGTGCCAGCAGTGGAGGGGACGGGGCCAACGTCCTGACTTTC.